This is a list of T cell receptor beta chains from one sample in a study of Ad26.COV2.S vaccination and SARS-CoV-2 variants. Produced via immunoSEQ multiplex PCR; TCRdb's table is partial and in-frame only. The top ten clones hold more than 9% of a sample with more than 350,000 clones, around 90% of them seen once. The source material was peripheral blood, sampled in a trial of Ad26.COV2.S vaccine versus placebo. These receptors were taken from a person aged 18 to 65 who received the Ad26.COV2.S COVID-19 vaccine or a placebo. Both conserved end residues are trimmed from each CDR3. Clone size is shown for a subset of rows, as once, few, many or a class of expanded clone.

j_call clone_size cdr3_length v_call cdr3_aa
TRBJ1-2 few 11 TRBV19 ASSPPTNYGYT
TRBJ1-2 - 11 TRBV28 ASSLSQGWGYT
TRBJ1-6 - 11 TRBV5-4 ASRAEGATPLH
TRBJ1-2 - 13 TRBV19 ASRSDLTSFYGYT
TRBJ2-1 - 12 TRBV5-1 ASSALAGNNEQF
TRBJ2-7 - 16 TRBV15 ATSRVKWVAGGSYEQY
TRBJ2-1 - 18 TRBV19 ASSIDPLLSAGVGLHEQF
TRBJ1-1 - 11 TRBV12-3/TRBV12-4 ASSFRGAAEAF
TRBJ1-6 few 12 TRBV5-8 ASKPGIFESPLH
TRBJ1-1 - 11 TRBV6-5 ASSYSQGVEAF
TRBJ2-3 once 12 TRBV6-1 ASSDLWTGGTQY
TRBJ2-2 - 11 TRBV28 ASSLRTRGELF
TRBJ1-1 - 13 TRBV19 ASSSRDRVATEAF
TRBJ2-1 - 10 TRBV12-3/TRBV12-4 ASSLAIGEQF
TRBJ1-3 - 15 TRBV4-3 ASSQDLGGSSGNTIY
TRBJ2-3 - 12 TRBV6-5 ASSYSTGADTQY
TRBJ1-5 - 15 TRBV1 TSSQRVTGTVNQPQH
TRBJ1-1 - 13 TRBV4-2 ASSQEARENTEAF
TRBJ2-5 - 13 TRBV9 ASSEGTSVVETQY
TRBJ2-1 few 16 TRBV7-9 ASSGSGTSGGSYNEQF
TRBJ2-1 - 15 TRBV4-1 ASSQDPLAGAYNEQF
TRBJ1-1 - 12 TRBV6-5 ASSYDGSSAEAF
TRBJ1-5 - 12 TRBV27 ASSSQGGNQPQH
TRBJ2-7 - 15 TRBV5-1 ASSPTGLAERAYEQY
TRBJ1-5 - 14 TRBV10-1 ASTRLLGHLNQPQH
TRBJ1-1 - 12 TRBV4-1 ASSQEAANTEAF
TRBJ2-7 - 13 TRBV9 ASSEGGTSVGEQY
TRBJ1-3 - 16 TRBV5-1 ASSSVDRTSRSGNTIY
TRBJ2-2 - 12 TRBV4-3 ASSQEGGSGELF
TRBJ2-1 - 16 TRBV5-4 ASSLAGSVPAQYNEQF
TRBJ1-6 - 14 TRBV10-3 AISESGGETNSPLH